What follows are 32 T cell receptor beta chains derived from one specimen sequenced in a study of T cell responses to AZD1222 COVID-19 vaccine. Data came from immunoSEQ multiplex PCR; TCRdb stores just in-frame clones and leaves some out. The data contain about 130,000 clones, approximately 88% of them singletons. The sequencing here drew on peripheral blood, taken on day 0 of AZD1222 vaccination. The receptors were gathered from an adult in good health.

V and J are TRBV5-4 and TRBJ1-1; D uncertain. CDR1 and CDR2 from the germline V gene are SGHNT and YYREEE (reference sequence). The V gene lost 4 bases and the J gene lost 3 bases, with 16 bases spanning the gap. This CDR3 contains 15 residues. Written as DNA, the CDR3 is TGTGCCAGCAGCCCGGCGGGGTCCGTATACACTGAAGCTTTCTTT. Translated, it gives CASSPAGSVYTEAFF.

The V gene is TRBV23-1, the J gene TRBJ1-2; TRBD1 is a possible D gene (5 bases). TRBV23-1 belongs to the ORF category, with a function that is uncertain. The CDR3 spans 12 residues. Between the trimmed V and J ends, which lost 10 bases and 2 bases, there was a span of 11 bases. The CDR3 DNA reads TGCGCCACCTTGGACAACAACTATGGCTACACCTTC. It encodes CATLDNNYGYTF.

This chain uses TRBV5-6 with TRBJ2-1; possibly TRBD1 for D (6 bases). CDR1 is SGHDT and CDR2 is YYEEEE in the germline V gene. V was pared by 1 base and J by 8 bases, with 19 bases between. This CDR3 spans 16 amino acids. CDR3 bases: TGTGCCAGCAGCTTGATCACAGGGATAGTTATCGATGAGCAGTTCTTC. Translating it yields CASSLITGIVIDEQFF. Together with reference TRBV5-6 and TRBJ2-1, the CDR3 gives the full variable domain: DAGVTQSPTHLIKTRGQQVTLRCSPKSGHDTVSWYQQALGQGPQFIFQYYEEEERQRGNFPDRFSGHQFPNYSSELNVNALLLGDSALYLCASSLITGIVIDEQFFGPGTRLTVL.

The V call is TRBV6-5, the J call TRBJ1-2; the D is unclear. This CDR3 comprises 13 residues. Germline CDR1 reads MNHEY; CDR2 reads SVGAGI. V dropped 2 bases and J dropped 8 bases, with 12 bases sitting between them. CDR3 bases: TGTGCCAGCAGTTACGGGCCGCCGGGAGGCTACACCTTC. Residues: CASSYGPPGGYTF.

This sequence joins TRBV7-8 and TRBJ1-2, with D maybe TRBD1 (6 bases). V gave up 0 bases and J gave up 4 bases, with 18 bases separating them. Germline lookup yields CDR1 SGHVS and CDR2 FQNEAQ. This CDR3 has 17 residues. The CDR3, as DNA: TGTGCCAGCAGCTTAGCCGACAGGAACACGCCTCCCTATGGCTACACCTTC. It is translated as CASSLADRNTPPYGYTF.

The chain uses TRBV4-3 and TRBJ2-7; D is perhaps TRBD2 (5 bases). V was cut by 0 bases and J by 2 bases, with 17 bases left in between. Per germline, CDR1 LGHNA and CDR2 YSLEER. The length of the CDR3 is 17 residues. The CDR3 sequence: CASSQDRASGSTYEQYF. Here the CDR3 DNA reads TGCGCCAGCAGCCAAGATCGGGCCAGCGGATCTACCTACGAGCAGTACTTC.

This clone was picked up one time. The chain couples TRBV25-1 to TRBJ1-4; weak D call: TRBD1 (5 bases). V shed 6 bases and J shed 7 bases, with 15 bases lying between them. There are 14 residues in the CDR3. CDR1 is MGHDK, CDR2 SYGVNS, per germline. CDR3 DNA sequence: TGTGCCAGCAGCCCGACAGATCTCGGTGAAAAACTGTTTTTT. Protein sequence: CASSPTDLGEKLFF.

The chain combines TRBV6-5 with TRBJ1-1, with TRBD1 matching 8 bases. The junction had 3 bases not matched to a gene; V was cut back by 2 bases and J by 1 base. The germline gives CDR1 MNHEY, CDR2 SVGAGI. This CDR3 is built from 15 residues. The CDR3 region has the DNA TGTGCCAGCAGTTACGCCGACAGGGGGAACACTGAAGCTTTCTTT. Protein: CASSYADRGNTEAFF.

The CDR3 sequence is CASSLDRINYGYTF. CDR3 coding DNA: TGTGCCAGCAGCTTGGACAGGATTAACTATGGCTACACCTTC. This chain links TRBV5-6 with TRBJ1-2; D is perhaps TRBD1 (5 bases). The germline V gene encodes CDR1 SGHDT and CDR2 YYEEEE. The CDR3 is made up of 14 amino acids. The V gene lost 0 bases and the J gene lost 1 base, with 7 bases spanning the gap.

The rearrangement links TRBV9 to TRBJ1-3, with 8 bases that match TRBD1. Germline values: CDR1 SGDLS, CDR2 YYNGEE. The CDR3 has 17 amino acids. The ends lost 3 bases at V and 1 base at J; junction bases unmatched: 9. CDR3 amino acids: CASSAQGVERSGNTIYF. The CDR3 DNA is TGTGCCAGCAGCGCACAGGGGGTAGAGAGGTCTGGAAACACCATATATTTT.

The gene calls are TRBV5-1 and TRBJ1-1; 7 bases fit TRBD1. Germline assignment: CDR1 SGHRS and CDR2 YFSETQ. V trimming: 4 bases; J trimming: 5 bases; junction bases outside the gene matches: 8. The CDR3 length is 14 residues. Here the CDR3 DNA reads TGCGCCAGCAGCGCCCAGGGGGGGCAAACTGAAGCTTTCTTT. It codes for CASSAQGGQTEAFF.

The chain joins TRBV29-1 to TRBJ1-2; 11 bases fit TRBD1. This CDR3 comprises 12 residues. Germline lookup yields CDR1 SQVTM and CDR2 ANQGSEA. The CDR3 protein is CRRTGGTYGYTF. DNA of the CDR3: TGCAGGCGGACAGGGGGCACTTATGGCTACACCTTC.

The chain combines TRBV2 with TRBJ1-5; 8 nucleotides line up with TRBD1. The V gene's germline CDR1 is SNHLY and CDR2 FYNNEI. This CDR3 spans 13 amino acids. With V trimmed by 8 bases and J by 4 bases, 4 bases remained unmatched. As DNA, the CDR3 is TGTGCCAGCTTGGGACAGGCGAATCAGCCCCAGCATTTT. Its translation is CASLGQANQPQHF.

The chain recombines TRBV7-2 with TRBJ2-7; D tentatively reads TRBD1 or TRBD2 (7 bases each). The CDR3 is 15 amino acids. Germline CDR1 and CDR2: SGHTA and FQGNSA. V lost 5 bases and J lost 4, with 18 bases in between. Here the CDR3 DNA reads TGTGCCAGCAGCCCCTCAGGGGGGAGGGGATACGAGCAGTACTTC. Its translation: CASSPSGGRGYEQYF.

The chain is built from TRBV11-1 and TRBJ2-5; D perhaps matches TRBD1 (6 bases). Trimming took 6 bases from V and 7 from J, leaving 18 bases between them. Germline V gives CDR1 SGHAT, CDR2 FQDESV (reference sequence). CDR3 length equals 14 residues. Written as DNA, the CDR3 is TGTGCCAGCAGAGCAGGGGTTCCGAAAGCGACCCAGTACTTC. This translates into CASRAGVPKATQYF.

This chain connects TRBV7-9 to TRBJ1-4; TRBD1 is a possible D gene (6 bases). V dropped 6 bases and J dropped 11 bases, with 22 bases sitting between them. CDR1 and CDR2 (germline): SEHNR, FQNEAQ (reference sequence). The CDR3 runs to 15 residues. The CDR3 sequence is CASRPTGSQLGKLFF. Written as DNA, the CDR3 is TGTGCCAGCAGGCCTACAGGGAGCCAGCTGGGGAAACTGTTTTTT.

This rearrangement joins TRBV15 to TRBJ2-2; D not resolved. There are 12 residues in the CDR3. CDR1 is LNHNV, CDR2 YYDKDF, per germline (reference sequence). The V end lost 8 bases, the J end lost 2 bases, and 6 bases lay between the germline ends. The CDR3: CATRPNTGELFF. The DNA for the CDR3 is TGTGCCACCCGCCCAAACACCGGGGAGCTGTTTTTT.

In DNA, the CDR3 is TGTGCCACTTACCCCGGGACTAGCGGGGTCAATGAGCAGTTCTTC. Translation gives CATYPGTSGVNEQFF. The chain joins TRBV6-5 to TRBJ2-1; 13 bases are shared with TRBD2. Germline CDR1 MNHEY, CDR2 SVGAGI. With V trimmed by 10 bases and J by 6 bases, 9 bases remained unmatched. The CDR3 consists of 15 residues.

This chain uses TRBV5-1 with TRBJ1-1, with unresolved D. The CDR3 loop spans 14 amino acids. V shed 0 bases and J shed 1 base, with 7 bases lying between them. Germline CDR1 and CDR2: SGHRS and YFSETQ. CDR3 in amino acids: CASSLEGGNTEAFF. As DNA, the CDR3 is TGCGCCAGCAGCTTGGAGGGAGGGAACACTGAAGCTTTCTTT. Looking up the rest from reference TRBV5-1 and TRBJ1-1 gives the full variable domain: KAGVTQTPRYLIKTRGQQVTLSCSPISGHRSVSWYQQTPGQGLQFLFEYFSETQRNKGNFPGRFSGRQFSNSRSEMNVSTLELGDSALYLCASSLEGGNTEAFFGQGTRLTVV.

The chain is built from TRBV6-1 and TRBJ2-7; 9 nucleotides match TRBD1. The junction had 4 bases not matched to a gene; V was cut back by 3 bases and J by 4 bases. The CDR3 spans 14 residues. The V gene's germline CDR1 is MNHNS and CDR2 SASEGT. CDR3 in amino acids: CASSDRDRAYEQYF. The CDR3 DNA reads as TGTGCCAGCAGTGACAGGGACAGGGCGTACGAGCAGTACTTC.

This clone appeared once. This chain links TRBV7-2 with TRBJ2-1; perhaps D is TRBD1 or TRBD2 (5 bases each). CDR1 is SGHTA and CDR2 is FQGNSA in the germline V gene. Trimming removed 1 base from V and 5 bases from J, with 18 bases in between. The CDR3 totals 17 residues. CDR3 amino acids: CASSLGEYRLRHNEQFF. CDR3 DNA sequence: TGTGCCAGCAGCTTAGGGGAGTACAGGCTACGACACAATGAGCAGTTCTTC.

The chain is built from TRBV5-6 and TRBJ2-7, with unresolved D. CDR1 is SGHDT and CDR2 is YYEEEE in the germline V gene. V was clipped by 2 bases and J by 6 bases, with 12 bases between them. The CDR3 sequence is 13 residues long. DNA of the CDR3: TGTGCCAGCAGCTTTTTTTGGGCAGGCGAGCAGTACTTC. Encoded protein: CASSFFWAGEQYF.

Note on this clone: The junction does not match germline at one end; this may be a read error. The chain employs TRBV4-1 and TRBJ2-6; D is tentatively TRBD1 or TRBD2 (5 bases each). The CDR3 consists of 16 residues. Germline CDR1 is MGHRA and CDR2 is YSYEKL. CDR3 nucleotides: TGCGCCAGCAGCCAAGTCAGAGGGGCTGGGGCCAACGTCCCGACTTTC. Translating it yields CASSQVRGAGANVPTF.

V and J are TRBV18 and TRBJ2-1; TRBD2 agrees at 12 bases. From germline, CDR1 is KGHSH and CDR2 LQKENI. The CDR3 has 15 amino acids. With 3 bases clipped from V and 10 bases from J, the junction kept 7 bases outside the gene matches. The CDR3 here is CASSPASGGVAEQFF. The CDR3, as DNA: TGTGCCAGCTCACCTGCTAGCGGGGGGGTTGCGGAGCAGTTCTTC.

In nucleotides, the CDR3 is TGTGCCAGCAGACAGGGGGGCTCTGGAAACACCATATATTTT. It codes for CASRQGGSGNTIYF. This chain connects TRBV6-5 to TRBJ1-3; TRBD1 matches at 8 bases. Trimming removed 6 bases from V and 0 bases from J; junction bases left unmatched: 1. CDR1 is MNHEY and CDR2 is SVGAGI in the germline V gene. The length of the CDR3 is 14 residues.

This clone was counted once. This chain uses TRBV7-9 with TRBJ1-6, with TRBD1 matching 8 bases. This CDR3 contains 14 residues. Looked up from germline, CDR1 is SEHNR and CDR2 is FQNEAQ (reference sequence). The V and J ends lost 4 bases and 7 bases, in that order; junction bases with no gene match: 3. CDR3 protein: CASSSGQENSPLHF. The CDR3 DNA reads as TGTGCCAGCAGCTCGGGACAGGAAAATTCACCCCTCCACTTT.

The chain joins TRBV9 to TRBJ2-3, with a possible D match to TRBD2 (6 bases). The germline V and J ends were trimmed by 4 bases and 4 bases, with 10 bases remaining between them. Germline V gene lookup returns CDR1 SGDLS and CDR2 YYNGEE. The CDR3 consists of 13 residues. CDR3 DNA: TGTGCCAGCAGCTCATGGAGGGCAGATACGCAGTATTTT. This encodes CASSSWRADTQYF.

This sequence joins TRBV19 and TRBJ1-2, with D maybe TRBD1 (6 bases). The CDR3 loop spans 12 amino acids. V was trimmed by 8 bases and J by 5 bases, leaving 12 bases between them. CDR1 is LNHDA and CDR2 is SQIVND in the germline V gene (reference sequence). DNA of the CDR3: TGTGCCAGTCGTACAGGGCTTTATGGCTACACCTTC. Its protein product is CASRTGLYGYTF.

The chain carries TRBV4-1 and TRBJ2-5; D remains unclear. The CDR3 has 16 residues. Germline V gene lookup returns CDR1 MGHRA and CDR2 YSYEKL. The germline V and J ends were trimmed by 1 base and 2 bases, with 14 bases remaining between them. DNA for the CDR3: TGCGCCAGCAGCCAAGTCTCTGGCAGACCTCAAGAGACCCAGTACTTC. This codes for CASSQVSGRPQETQYF.

The CDR3, as DNA: TGTGCCAGCAGCCAAGTGGGGACCGGCTACACCTTC. It encodes CASSQVGTGYTF. V gene TRBV6-5 combines with J gene TRBJ1-2; possible D gene TRBD1, 5 bases. The germline CDR1 and CDR2 sequences are MNHEY and SVGAGI. V lost 6 bases and J lost 8, with 13 bases in between. The CDR3 loop spans 12 amino acids.

The rearrangement joins TRBV29-1 to TRBJ1-2; TRBD1 aligns across 9 bases. Germline CDR1 SQVTM, CDR2 ANQGSEA. V shed 5 bases, J shed 8 bases, and the junction held 9 bases outside the gene matches. CDR3 length equals 13 residues. The CDR3 protein is CSVTTGGAYGYTF. The CDR3 DNA reads TGCAGCGTTACCACAGGGGGCGCTTACGGCTACACCTTC.

CDR3 DNA: TGCGCCAGCAGCCAAGGAATTAACACTGAAGCTTTCTTT. Translation gives CASSQGINTEAFF. The V gene is TRBV4-1, the J gene TRBJ1-1; D not resolved. Germline CDR1 and CDR2: MGHRA and YSYEKL. V lost 1 base to trimming and J lost 2 bases, with 5 bases between them. The CDR3 is made up of 13 amino acids.